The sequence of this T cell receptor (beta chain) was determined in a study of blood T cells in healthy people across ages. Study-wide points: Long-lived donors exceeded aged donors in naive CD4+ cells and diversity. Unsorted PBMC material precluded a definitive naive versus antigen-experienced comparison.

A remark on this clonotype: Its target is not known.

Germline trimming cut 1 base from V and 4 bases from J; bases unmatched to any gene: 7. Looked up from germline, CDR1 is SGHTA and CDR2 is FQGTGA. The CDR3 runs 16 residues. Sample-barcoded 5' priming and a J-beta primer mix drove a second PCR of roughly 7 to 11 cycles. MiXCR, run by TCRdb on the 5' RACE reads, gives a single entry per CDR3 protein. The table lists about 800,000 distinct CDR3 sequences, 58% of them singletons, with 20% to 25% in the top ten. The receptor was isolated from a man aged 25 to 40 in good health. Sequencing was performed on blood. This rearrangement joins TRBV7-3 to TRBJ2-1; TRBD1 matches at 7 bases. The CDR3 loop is CASSLKGGGLYNEQFF. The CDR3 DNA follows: TGTGCCAGCAGCTTAAAAGGGGGCGGGCTGTACAATGAGCAGTTCTTC.